This note documents a single T cell receptor beta chain sequence. Its antigen remains unidentified. Repertoires were generated with immunoSEQ multiplex PCR, while TCRdb's copy carries only in-frame clones and drops some. Here the sample spans about 190,000 clones, around 87% being singletons. The data stem from a study of T cell responses to AZD1222 COVID-19 vaccine. Overall study findings and caveats: All repertoire sampling was performed exclusively after the peak T cell response. It should be noted that donors were predominantly white British and more often female, and clonal diversity was possibly underestimated.

This CDR3 has 15 amino acids. CDR1 is MGHDK, CDR2 SYGVNS, per germline. Trimming cost V 4 bases and J 0 bases, with 13 bases left between them. The origin of this receptor is an adult in good health. Sequencing was performed on peripheral blood, taken on day 0 of MenACWY control vaccination. The chain employs TRBV25-1 and TRBJ2-7; D not resolved. The CDR3 loop is CASSGEDRFSYEQYF. Written as DNA, the CDR3 is TGTGCCAGCAGTGGAGAAGACCGGTTCTCCTACGAGCAGTACTTC.